A single sample is the source of the 8 T cell receptor beta chains below, sequenced in a study of beta chain features in type 1 diabetes. The study's findings and limits: TCRB CDR3s from Type 1 diabetes patients were moderately but significantly shorter in all four CD4+ subsets.

Their antigens are not known. The whole isolated RNA underwent reverse transcription, so sequencing captured expressed TCRB transcripts. Clones were read by immunoSEQ multiplex PCR, and TCRdb kept only the in-frame ones, dropping some. This table has 300,000 to 350,000 clones, approximately 12% appearing once. The sequencing input was naive CD4+ T cells from blood. Source of these receptors: a woman between 18 and 29 years old with type 1 diabetes.

This clone turned up a few times. The chain recombines TRBV30 with TRBJ2-7; D may be TRBD1 (6 bases). CDR3 length equals 11 residues. Germline-derived CDR1 and CDR2 are GTSNPN and SVGIG (reference sequence). V was clipped by 5 bases and J by 4 bases, with 9 bases between them. CDR3 sequence reads: CAWAGAYEQYF. CDR3 sequence (DNA): TGTGCCTGGGCAGGGGCGTACGAGCAGTACTTC.

The table lists this clone with a few counts. This chain connects TRBV5-4 to TRBJ1-1; unclear D gene. The CDR3 covers 14 residues. Between the trimmed V and J ends, which lost 0 bases and 0 bases, there was a span of 6 bases. Germline CDR1 reads SGHNT; CDR2 reads YYREEE (reference sequence). The CDR3 spells CASSLEQMNTEAFF. The CDR3 coding sequence is TGTGCCAGCAGCTTGGAACAGATGAACACTGAAGCTTTCTTT.

This clone has a handful of counts. The CDR3 DNA reads TGCGCCAGCAGCCGAGACAGGAACACCGGGGAGCTGTTTTTT. The encoded protein is CASSRDRNTGELFF. The V gene is TRBV5-1, the J gene TRBJ2-2; possibly TRBD1 for D (5 bases). V was cut by 4 bases and J by 1 base, with 8 bases left in between. Looked up from germline, CDR1 is SGHRS and CDR2 is YFSETQ. The CDR3 sequence is 14 residues long. Full variable domain (outside the CDR3, taken from reference TRBV5-1 and TRBJ2-2): KAGVTQTPRYLIKTRGQQVTLSCSPISGHRSVSWYQQTPGQGLQFLFEYFSETQRNKGNFPGRFSGRQFSNSRSEMNVSTLELGDSALYLCASSRDRNTGELFFGEGSRLTVL.

The rearrangement links TRBV18 to TRBJ1-4, with D maybe TRBD1 (6 bases). Trimming removed 2 bases at V and 4 bases at J, with 8 bases between. This CDR3 region has 14 residues. Germline CDR1 KGHSH, CDR2 LQKENI. The CDR3 region is CASSPRQDNEKLFF. The CDR3, as DNA: TGTGCCAGCTCACCAAGACAGGATAATGAAAAACTGTTTTTT. The variable domain in full, with the rest retrieved from reference TRBV18 and TRBJ1-4, is NAGVMQNPRHLVRRRGQEARLRCSPMKGHSHVYWYRQLPEEGLKFMVYLQKENIIDESGMPKERFSAEFPKEGPSILRIQQVVRGDSAAYFCASSPRQDNEKLFFGSGTQLSVL.

A few counts support this clone. This chain joins TRBV5-8 and TRBJ2-6; D gene unclear. V was clipped by 4 bases and J by 5 bases, with 7 bases between them. This CDR3 region has 13 residues. Germline CDR1 and CDR2: SGHTS and YDEGEE. The CDR3 spells CASSAGWANVLTF. The DNA for the CDR3 is TGTGCCAGCAGCGCCGGTTGGGCCAACGTCCTGACTTTC.

The rearrangement joins TRBV18 to TRBJ2-3, with 13 bases aligning to TRBD2. The germline gives CDR1 KGHSH, CDR2 LQKENI. The CDR3 has 15 amino acids. Trimming took 6 bases from V and 7 from J; bases not matched to a gene: 7. CDR3 in DNA: TGTGCCAGCTCTCTCGGACTAGCGGGAGTAAATACGCAGTATTTT. It yields the protein CASSLGLAGVNTQYF.

The chain employs TRBV19 and TRBJ2-1; 12 bases line up with TRBD1. The CDR3 is 16 residues long. V was clipped by 5 bases and J by 8 bases; unmatched bases: 10. Germline V CDR1 and CDR2: LNHDA, SQIVND (reference sequence). Here the CDR3 reads CASSRTGTGGRHEQFF. The CDR3, as DNA: TGTGCCAGTAGTCGCACCGGGACAGGGGGCCGCCATGAGCAGTTCTTC.

The table lists this clone with a few counts. The chain links TRBV5-6 to TRBJ2-3; TRBD1 matches at 7 bases. Losses at the gene ends were 1 base for V and 4 bases for J; bases not matched to a gene: 9. CDR3 length: 16 residues. Germline V gene lookup returns CDR1 SGHDT and CDR2 YYEEEE. DNA of the CDR3: TGTGCCAGCAGCTTGCTTCAGGGGGTAGGAGCAGATACGCAGTATTTT. Translated: CASSLLQGVGADTQYF.